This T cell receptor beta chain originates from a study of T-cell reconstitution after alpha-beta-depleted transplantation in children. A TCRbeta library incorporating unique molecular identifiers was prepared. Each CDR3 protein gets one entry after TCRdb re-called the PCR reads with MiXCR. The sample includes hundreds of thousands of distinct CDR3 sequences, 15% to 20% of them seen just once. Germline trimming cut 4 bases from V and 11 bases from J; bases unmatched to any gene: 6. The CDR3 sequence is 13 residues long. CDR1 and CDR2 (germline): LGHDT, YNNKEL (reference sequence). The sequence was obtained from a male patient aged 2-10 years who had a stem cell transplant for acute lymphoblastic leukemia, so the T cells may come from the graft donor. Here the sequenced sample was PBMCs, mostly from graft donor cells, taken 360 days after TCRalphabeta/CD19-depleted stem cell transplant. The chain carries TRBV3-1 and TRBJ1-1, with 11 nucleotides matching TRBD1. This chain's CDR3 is CASSPTGTGGAFF. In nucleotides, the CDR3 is TGTGCCAGCAGCCCGACCGGGACAGGGGGTGCTTTCTTT.